This T cell receptor (beta chain) was identified in a study of T cells in Graves' hyperthyroidism and ophthalmopathy. Uncontrolled infection, other autoimmune disease, pregnancy or lactation disqualified patients from enrolment. RNA transcripts yielded amplified TCR beta CDR3 regions. A first-round RT-PCR of the TCR CDR3 used the HTBI primer set. TCRdb analysed the multiplex PCR reads with MiXCR anew, one entry per CDR3 protein. The table has hundreds of thousands of distinct CDR3 sequences, about 16% seen once. This CDR3 region has 15 residues. V was cut by 4 bases and J by 4 bases, with 11 bases left in between.

V gene TRBV12-3 or TRBV12-4 combines with J gene TRBJ2-6; TRBD1 or TRBD2 may be the D gene (6 bases each). Sequencing input: blood. The clonotype originates from a woman between 40 and 55 years old with Graves' ophthalmopathy. CDR3 DNA: TGTGCCAGCAGTTCAGGGGAGGCAGGGGCCAACGTCCTGACTTTC. Translated: CASSSGEAGANVLTF.